This T cell receptor beta chain stems from a study of cytomegalovirus exposure and HLA in healthy donors. Points from the study as a whole: Many donors carried some public TCRs, although rarity characterized most TCR sequences. Common viral pathogens (according to a later analysis) appeared linked to several of the most significant clusters. Sequencing had likely introduced a cluster of highly shared sequence variants as an artifact. V- and J-gene trimming of TCR beta was linked (in a later analysis) to a missense DCLRE1C variant.

There are 16 residues in the CDR3. Germline loops: CDR1 GTSNPN, CDR2 SVGIG (reference sequence). V lost 3 bases to trimming and J lost 3 bases, with 18 bases between them. 60 Vbeta and 13 Jbeta primers were used in PCR. TCRdb's copy holds only in-frame clones and misses some; the assay was immunoSEQ multiplex PCR. The sample lists some 110,000 clones; approximately 74% were seen once. This clone was picked up one time. What it binds is unknown. Sequencing was performed on PBMCs. The chain carries TRBV30 and TRBJ2-1; D might be TRBD1 (7 bases). The TCR comes from a woman aged 45 to 65 in good health and CMV-seropositive. The CDR3 loop reads CAWSPSAGQSYNEQFF. The CDR3 DNA sequence: TGTGCCTGGAGCCCGTCGGCGGGACAGAGCTACAATGAGCAGTTCTTC.